The sequence of this TCR beta chain was determined in a study of blood T cells in healthy people across ages. General study points: There was no known CMV status for donors, so expanded clonotype changes were possibly confounded. What prevented conclusive comparison of naive and antigen-experienced cells was that PBMCs were unsorted.

Germline CDR1 is MDHEN and CDR2 is SYDVKM. The CDR3 loop spans 14 amino acids. Then a second PCR, running about 6 to 11 cycles, was carried out with a sample-barcoded 5' primer and a J-beta primer mix. Each TCR beta cDNA got a 12-nucleotide random molecular identifier. Researchers report that each sample yielded at least 2.5 million CDR3-containing paired-end reads. TCRdb re-called the 5' RACE reads through MiXCR, storing one row per CDR3 protein. There are roughly 900,000 distinct CDR3 sequences in the sample; about 48% occur only once, and 13% lies in the top ten. On this clonotype itself: Its antigen is as yet unknown.

The chain carries TRBV28 and TRBJ2-4; the D gene is possibly TRBD2 (6 bases). The J call could be wrong; TRBJ2-7 is a better fit for the DNA end. The source is a man aged 25 to 40 in good health. The sequencing input was blood. The chain's CDR3 is CASSSPGGGIEQYF. The CDR3 DNA reads as TGTGCCAGCAGTTCCCCCGGAGGAGGGATCGAGCAGTACTTC.